Below are 18 T cell receptor beta chains sequenced from a single sample in a study of blood T cell repertoires in COVID-19. Profiled with immunoSEQ multiplex PCR; TCRdb holds only in-frame clones, not every one. The sample includes approximately 92,000 clones, around 80% of them seen just once. Sequencing was carried out using peripheral blood. The receptors derive from a man aged 50 or older who had recovered from COVID-19.

This clone was detected only a few times. V is TRBV5-1 and J is TRBJ2-3; 11 nucleotides align to TRBD2. Germline CDR1 reads SGHRS; CDR2 reads YFSETQ. After removal of 1 base from V and 6 bases from J, the junction contained 7 bases not matched to a gene. CDR3 length: 16 amino acids. The CDR3 region has the DNA TGCGCCAGCAGCTTGCCCGGGACTAGCGGAGGCGATACGCAGTATTTT. It yields the protein CASSLPGTSGGDTQYF.

The rearrangement links TRBV7-3 to TRBJ1-2; 9 bases map to TRBD1. Per germline, CDR1 SGHTA and CDR2 FQGTGA. V gave up 7 bases and J gave up 6 bases; unmatched junction bases: 18. This CDR3 spans 17 amino acids. The CDR3 region has the DNA TGTGCCAGCAATCAGGGTACAGGGGGCCCCCCTGGTGATGGCTACACCTTC. It encodes CASNQGTGGPPGDGYTF.

This chain uses TRBV6-5 with TRBJ2-3; 10 bases agree with TRBD1. Germline V gene lookup returns CDR1 MNHEY and CDR2 SVGAGI. This CDR3 has 15 amino acids. The V and J ends lost 4 bases and 6 bases, in that order; junction bases with no gene match: 7. Here the CDR3 DNA reads TGTGCCAGCAGTTCCCGGGACAGGGGCCGTGATACGCAGTATTTT. Translating gives CASSSRDRGRDTQYF.

This clone occurred a few times. The genes are TRBV19 and TRBJ1-2, with 7 bases fitting TRBD1. Germline V CDR1 and CDR2: LNHDA, SQIVND (reference sequence). CDR3 length: 13 residues. J lost 5 bases, V lost 4 bases, and 4 bases had no gene match. The CDR3 DNA follows: TGTGCCAGTAGTACGACAGGGTTTTATGGCTACACCTTC. Translating gives CASSTTGFYGYTF.

J is TRBJ2-1 and V is TRBV7-9, with 10 bases matching TRBD2. This CDR3 spans 15 amino acids. V lost 5 bases and J lost 6; bases outside the gene matches: 7. Per germline, CDR1 SEHNR and CDR2 FQNEAQ (reference sequence). The CDR3 sequence is CASSSTSGAANEQFF. The CDR3, as DNA: TGTGCCAGCAGCAGTACTAGCGGGGCGGCCAATGAGCAGTTCTTC.

This clone was seen only a few times. CDR3 protein: CASSVQGTSGGGGELFF. In nucleotides, the CDR3 is TGTGCCAGCAGCGTCCAAGGGACTAGCGGAGGGGGCGGGGAGCTGTTTTTT. V is TRBV9 and J is TRBJ2-2, with 11 nucleotides matching TRBD2. This CDR3 is 17 amino acids long. With 2 bases clipped from V and 7 bases from J, the junction kept 10 bases outside the gene matches. CDR1 is SGDLS and CDR2 is YYNGEE in the germline V gene.

The J gene is TRBJ1-2, the V gene TRBV5-1; a weak D match, TRBD1 (6 bases). CDR3 length: 13 residues. Germline assignment: CDR1 SGHRS and CDR2 YFSETQ. V dropped 0 bases and J dropped 4 bases, with 7 bases sitting between them. The CDR3 DNA reads TGCGCCAGCAGCTTGGACAGGGCCTATGGCTACACCTTC. Protein: CASSLDRAYGYTF.

The CDR3 here is CASSVVISGANVLTF. Written as DNA, the CDR3 is TGTGCCAGCAGCGTAGTTATTTCTGGGGCCAACGTCCTGACTTTC. This chain links TRBV9 with TRBJ2-6; no clear D. The CDR3 is made up of 15 amino acids. Deletions cut 0 bases from V and 1 base from J, with 5 bases between. Germline CDR1 SGDLS, CDR2 YYNGEE.

This rearrangement joins TRBV6-5 to TRBJ1-2, with TRBD1 matching 8 bases. The germline gives CDR1 MNHEY, CDR2 SVGAGI. V lost 4 bases to trimming and J lost 8 bases; unmatched junction nucleotides: 12. The CDR3 is 15 residues long. CDR3 sequence (DNA): TGTGCCAGCAGTTTCGACCTTGGACAGGGCCAAGGCTACACCTTC. Amino acid sequence: CASSFDLGQGQGYTF.

The chain employs TRBV6-5 and TRBJ1-1; D is perhaps TRBD1 (5 bases). V was clipped by 3 bases and J by 11 bases, with 10 bases between them. Looked up from germline, CDR1 is MNHEY and CDR2 is SVGAGI. The CDR3 is 11 amino acids. CDR3 bases: TGTGCCAGCAGTTATCACGGGGGGGCTTTCTTT. This translates into CASSYHGGAFF.

In this sample, this clone turned up once. The chain combines TRBV5-4 with TRBJ1-1, with D unclear. V dropped 0 bases and J dropped 1 base, with 10 bases sitting between them. CDR3 length: 15 amino acids. Per germline, CDR1 SGHNT and CDR2 YYREEE (reference sequence). As DNA, the CDR3 is TGTGCCAGCAGCTTGGACCGGGTTCAGAACACTGAAGCTTTCTTT. Translation gives CASSLDRVQNTEAFF.

The gene calls are TRBV5-1 and TRBJ2-3; TRBD1 aligns across 11 bases. The V gene end was trimmed by 4 bases and the J gene end by 4 bases; junction bases not matched to a gene: 17. Germline V lookup: CDR1 SGHRS, CDR2 YFSETQ. The CDR3 totals 19 residues. For the CDR3, the DNA is TGCGCCAGCAGCCCAGACCATGGGACAGGGGGTTTCTCGGCAGATACGCAGTATTTT. Residues: CASSPDHGTGGFSADTQYF.

The V call is TRBV7-9, the J call TRBJ2-5; D unclear. Per the germline V gene, CDR1 is SEHNR and CDR2 is FQNEAQ (reference sequence). V was trimmed by 2 bases and J by 1 base, leaving 14 bases between them. The CDR3 contains 16 residues. CDR3 residues: CASSLPWYAPQETQYF. CDR3 bases: TGTGCCAGCAGCTTACCATGGTATGCGCCCCAAGAGACCCAGTACTTC.

The chain's CDR3 is CASSKGQGRRNEQYF. CDR3 in DNA: TGTGCCAGCAGCAAGGGACAGGGAAGGAGGAACGAGCAGTACTTC. The J gene is TRBJ2-7, the V gene TRBV7-9, with TRBD1 identical over 9 bases. The junction had 10 bases not matched to a gene; V was cut back by 5 bases and J by 5 bases. The germline CDR1 and CDR2 sequences are SEHNR and FQNEAQ (reference sequence). This CDR3 has 15 amino acids.

J is TRBJ1-2 and V is TRBV6-1; the D gene is possibly TRBD1 (5 bases). This CDR3 is built from 15 residues. The ends were cut back, 1 base at V and 4 bases at J, with 13 bases in the middle. Germline CDR1 reads MNHNS; CDR2 reads SASEGT. DNA of the CDR3: TGTGCCAGCAGTGAAGGGAGGGGACTGGTCTATGGCTACACCTTC. Protein sequence: CASSEGRGLVYGYTF.

This chain uses TRBV14 with TRBJ2-7; TRBD1 matches 7 bases. J was trimmed by 4 bases and V by 6 bases; bases with no gene match: 6. The germline V gene encodes CDR1 SGHDN and CDR2 FVKESK. CDR3 length: 13 residues. Written as DNA, the CDR3 is TGTGCCAGCAGGAGACAGGGAGCGTACGAGCAGTACTTC. It is translated as CASRRQGAYEQYF.

This clone has a single count. This chain uses TRBV7-9 with TRBJ1-2; D gene unclear. CDR1 SEHNR and CDR2 FQNEAQ come from the germline V gene (reference sequence). CDR3 length: 15 residues. Deletions cut 2 bases from V and 3 bases from J, with 13 bases between. The CDR3 nucleotides read TGTGCCAGCAGCTTAAACCAGCCGAGGTACTATGGCTACACCTTC. Protein sequence: CASSLNQPRYYGYTF. The full variable domain, its missing parts supplied by reference TRBV7-9 and TRBJ1-2, is DTGVSQNPRHKITKRGQNVTFRCDPISEHNRLYWYRQTLGQGPEFLTYFQNEAQLEKSRLLSDRFSAERPKGSFSTLEIQRTEQGDSAMYLCASSLNQPRYYGYTFGSGTRLTVV.

As DNA, the CDR3 is TGTGCCAGCAGTTCGTCGTCTAGCGGGGATGAGCAGTTCTTC. This encodes CASSSSSSGDEQFF. This chain connects TRBV27 to TRBJ2-1, with TRBD2 matching 9 bases. This CDR3 has 14 amino acids. J gave up 8 bases and V 4 bases, and 6 bases lay outside the gene matches. CDR1 and CDR2 from the germline V gene are MNHEY and SMNVEV (reference sequence).